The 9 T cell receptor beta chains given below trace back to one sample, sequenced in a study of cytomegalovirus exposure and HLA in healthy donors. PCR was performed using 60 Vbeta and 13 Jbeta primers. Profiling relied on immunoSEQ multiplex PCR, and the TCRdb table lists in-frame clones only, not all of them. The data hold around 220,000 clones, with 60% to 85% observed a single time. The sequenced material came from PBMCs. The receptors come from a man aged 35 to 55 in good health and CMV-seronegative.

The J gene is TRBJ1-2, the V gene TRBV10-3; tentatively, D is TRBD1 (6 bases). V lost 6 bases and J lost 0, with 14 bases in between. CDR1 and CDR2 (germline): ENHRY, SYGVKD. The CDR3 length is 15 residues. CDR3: CAISSDRKPNYGYTF. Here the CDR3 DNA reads TGTGCCATCAGCTCCGACAGGAAACCTAACTATGGCTACACCTTC.

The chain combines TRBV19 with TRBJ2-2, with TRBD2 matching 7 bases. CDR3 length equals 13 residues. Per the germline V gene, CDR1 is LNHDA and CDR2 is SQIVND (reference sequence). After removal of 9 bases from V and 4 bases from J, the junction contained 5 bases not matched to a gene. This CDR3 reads CASRGRVTGELFF. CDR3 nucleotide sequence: TGTGCCAGCCGGGGGAGGGTCACCGGGGAGCTGTTTTTT.

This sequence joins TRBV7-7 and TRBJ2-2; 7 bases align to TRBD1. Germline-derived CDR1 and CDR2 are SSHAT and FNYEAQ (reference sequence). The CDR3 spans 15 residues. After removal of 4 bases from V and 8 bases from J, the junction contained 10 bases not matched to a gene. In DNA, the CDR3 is TGTGCCAGCAGCTCCCCAACAGGGGAGAGGGGGGAGCTGTTTTTT. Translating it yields CASSSPTGERGELFF.

DNA of the CDR3: TGTGCCAGCAGTTTTACACGCAATCAGCCCCAGCATTTT. Translated: CASSFTRNQPQHF. The chain links TRBV28 to TRBJ1-5; no reliable D call. Trimming shortened V by 3 bases and J by 2 bases, and 5 bases separated the two germline ends. CDR3 size: 13 residues. Germline V lookup: CDR1 MDHEN, CDR2 SYDVKM.

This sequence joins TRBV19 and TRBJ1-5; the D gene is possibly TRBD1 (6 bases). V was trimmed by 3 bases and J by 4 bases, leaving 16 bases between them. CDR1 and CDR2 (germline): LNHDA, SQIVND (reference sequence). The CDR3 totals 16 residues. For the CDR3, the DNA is TGTGCCAGTAGTATGGTCTCGGGACACCGAAATCAGCCCCAGCATTTT. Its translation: CASSMVSGHRNQPQHF.

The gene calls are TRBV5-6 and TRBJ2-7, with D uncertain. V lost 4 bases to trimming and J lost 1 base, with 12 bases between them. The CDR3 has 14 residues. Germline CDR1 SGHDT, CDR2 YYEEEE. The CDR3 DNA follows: TGTGCCAGCAGCCAACCGACAATATCCTACGAGCAGTACTTC. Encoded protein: CASSQPTISYEQYF.

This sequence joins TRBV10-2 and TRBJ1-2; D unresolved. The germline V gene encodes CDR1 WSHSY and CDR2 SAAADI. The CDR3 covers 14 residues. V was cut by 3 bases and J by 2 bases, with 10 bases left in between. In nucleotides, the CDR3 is TGCGCCAGCAGTGAAGTGGAACAGAACTATGGCTACACCTTC. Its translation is CASSEVEQNYGYTF.

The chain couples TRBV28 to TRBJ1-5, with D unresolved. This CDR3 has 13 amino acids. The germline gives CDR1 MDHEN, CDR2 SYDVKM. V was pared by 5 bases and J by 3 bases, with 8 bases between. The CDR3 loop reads CASSPQYNQPQHF. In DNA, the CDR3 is TGTGCCAGCAGTCCACAGTACAATCAGCCCCAGCATTTT.

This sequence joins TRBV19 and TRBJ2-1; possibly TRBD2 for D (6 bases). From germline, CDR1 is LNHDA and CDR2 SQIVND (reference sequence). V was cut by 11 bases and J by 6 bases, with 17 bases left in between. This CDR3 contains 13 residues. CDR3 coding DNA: TGTGCCTCAAGCCGTGGAGCGGGCAATGAGCAGTTCTTC. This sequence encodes CASSRGAGNEQFF.